This entry lists 28 T cell receptor beta chains sequenced from one sample in a study of OX40 agonist ivuxolimab in advanced cancers. Here immunoSEQ multiplex PCR was the method, and the copy in TCRdb shows in-frame clones only, minus some. This table has approximately 66,000 clones, 86% appearing once. The specimen comprised CD4+ or CD8+ T cells sorted from blood, sampled in a trial of the OX40 agonist ivuxolimab. These receptors were obtained from an adult with an advanced solid tumor such as melanoma, head and neck, liver or kidney cancer.

The chain uses TRBV6-1 and TRBJ2-7; possibly TRBD2 for D (5 bases). This CDR3 has 13 amino acids. CDR1 MNHNS and CDR2 SASEGT come from the germline V gene. V lost 1 base to trimming and J lost 3 bases, with 7 bases between them. CDR3 residues: CASSEDAGYEQYF. The CDR3 region has the DNA TGTGCCAGCAGTGAAGATGCGGGCTACGAGCAGTACTTC.

The genes are TRBV21-1 and TRBJ1-3; TRBD1, the table's D call, lacks a check against the DNA. TRBV21-1 constitutes a pseudogene. CDR3 length: 16 amino acids. The CDR3 is CASSKGQGASGNTIYF. CDR3 coding DNA: TGTGCCAGCAGCAAAGGACAGGGGGCTTCTGGAAACACCATATATTTT.

The genes are TRBV6-1 and TRBJ2-5; 10 positions agree with TRBD1. The V gene end was trimmed by 4 bases and the J gene end by 5 bases; junction bases not matched to a gene: 7. The CDR3 length is 15 residues. Germline V gene sequence: CDR1 MNHNS, CDR2 SASEGT. The CDR3 DNA reads as TGTGCCAGCAGTGGAAGACAGGGGGCGTGGGAGACCCAGTACTTC. This codes for CASSGRQGAWETQYF.

The chain has TRBV15 and TRBJ1-4, with TRBD1 as a possible D gene (5 bases). V lost 1 base and J lost 7, with 10 bases in between. Germline lookup yields CDR1 LNHNV and CDR2 YYDKDF (reference sequence). The CDR3 is 14 amino acids. For the CDR3, the DNA is TGTGCCACCAGCAGAGTCAGGGTTGCTGAAAAACTGTTTTTT. Its translation is CATSRVRVAEKLFF.

The chain is built from TRBV7-8 and TRBJ2-3; TRBD2 matches 16 bases. Trimming took 5 bases from V and 8 from J; bases not matched to a gene: 19. From germline, CDR1 is SGHVS and CDR2 FQNEAQ. The CDR3 runs 20 residues. The CDR3 sequence is CASSPKGGTSGGVAVGTQYF. CDR3 nucleotide sequence: TGTGCCAGCAGCCCCAAGGGCGGGACTAGCGGGGGGGTCGCAGTAGGTACGCAGTATTTT.

The chain employs TRBV6-5 and TRBJ2-7, with 7 bases fitting TRBD2. V shed 6 bases and J 2 bases; nucleotides not matched to a gene: 7. The CDR3 runs 14 residues. From germline, CDR1 is MNHEY and CDR2 SVGAGI. The CDR3 DNA reads as TGTGCCAGCAGGCCGGGACTACAAGCCTACGAGCAGTACTTC. This translates into CASRPGLQAYEQYF.

CDR3 DNA sequence: TGTGCCTGGCGGGGACAGGGGTTTCAGCCCCAGCATTTT. Translating gives CAWRGQGFQPQHF. The chain joins TRBV30 to TRBJ1-5; 10 bases agree with TRBD1. With 5 bases clipped from V and 6 bases from J, the junction kept 4 bases outside the gene matches. This CDR3 is built from 13 residues. In germline, CDR1 is GTSNPN, CDR2 SVGIG (reference sequence).

The chain combines TRBV5-1 with TRBJ2-3; D is ambiguous. Germline loops: CDR1 SGHRS, CDR2 YFSETQ. Trimming took off 4 bases at V and 4 bases at J, with 4 bases between the two ends. The CDR3 runs 11 residues. The CDR3 DNA is TGCGCCAGCAGCCAGGCAGATACGCAGTATTTT. Translation gives CASSQADTQYF.

This clone was counted between two and nine times. As DNA, the CDR3 is TGCGCCAGCAGCTTGGGACAGGGGGCCCACGAGCAGTACTTC. This gives the protein CASSLGQGAHEQYF. The rearrangement joins TRBV5-1 to TRBJ2-7; 10 positions match TRBD1. J gave up 5 bases and V 0 bases, and 2 bases lay outside the gene matches. Germline V CDR1 and CDR2: SGHRS, YFSETQ. This CDR3 comprises 14 residues. The variable domain in full, with the rest retrieved from reference TRBV5-1 and TRBJ2-7, is KAGVTQTPRYLIKTRGQQVTLSCSPISGHRSVSWYQQTPGQGLQFLFEYFSETQRNKGNFPGRFSGRQFSNSRSEMNVSTLELGDSALYLCASSLGQGAHEQYFGPGTRLTVT.

The rearrangement uses TRBV15 and TRBJ1-2; 8 positions match TRBD1. With V trimmed by 2 bases and J by 1 base, 3 bases remained unmatched. In germline, CDR1 is LNHNV, CDR2 YYDKDF (reference sequence). The CDR3 loop spans 15 amino acids. CDR3 nucleotide sequence: TGTGCCACCAGCAGAATCGACAGGGGTAACTATGGCTACACCTTC. This gives the protein CATSRIDRGNYGYTF.

CDR3 sequence (DNA): TGTGCCAGCAGGACGGTCTATGAGCAGTTCTTC. Translating it yields CASRTVYEQFF. This sequence joins TRBV25-1 and TRBJ2-1; D not certain. Trimming removed 6 bases at V and 8 bases at J, with 8 bases between. The CDR3 covers 11 residues. CDR1 and CDR2 from the germline V gene are MGHDK and SYGVNS.

This chain joins TRBV10-3 and TRBJ1-4; a possible D gene is TRBD1 (5 bases). From germline, CDR1 is ENHRY and CDR2 SYGVKD. V dropped 0 bases and J dropped 7 bases, with 12 bases sitting between them. This CDR3 is built from 15 residues. CDR3 amino acids: CAISESSRGPEKLFF. For the CDR3, the DNA is TGTGCCATCAGTGAGTCGAGTAGGGGCCCTGAAAAACTGTTTTTT.

The rearrangement joins TRBV6-1 to TRBJ1-1; TRBD1 is a possible D gene (6 bases). Trimming cost V 2 bases and J 0 bases, with 7 bases left between them. The CDR3 length is 14 residues. Germline V CDR1 and CDR2: MNHNS, SASEGT. The CDR3 spells CASSEKGVNTEAFF. CDR3 nucleotides: TGTGCCAGCAGTGAAAAGGGGGTGAACACTGAAGCTTTCTTT.

This clone was observed a handful of times. V is TRBV5-1 and J is TRBJ2-5, with D perhaps matching TRBD2 (6 bases). Trimming cost V 4 bases and J 0 bases, with 10 bases left between them. The CDR3 consists of 14 residues. Germline values: CDR1 SGHRS, CDR2 YFSETQ. The CDR3 DNA is TGCGCCAGCAGCCCGGGGGATCACCAAGAGACCCAGTACTTC. Translation: CASSPGDHQETQYF. The complete variable domain, with remaining parts taken from reference TRBV5-1 and TRBJ2-5, reads KAGVTQTPRYLIKTRGQQVTLSCSPISGHRSVSWYQQTPGQGLQFLFEYFSETQRNKGNFPGRFSGRQFSNSRSEMNVSTLELGDSALYLCASSPGDHQETQYFGPGTRLLVL.

The gene calls are TRBV4-1 and TRBJ2-5, with 10 bases that match TRBD2. The DNA matches TRBJ2-7 better at its end, which makes the J call doubtful. This CDR3 region has 15 residues. Germline V lookup: CDR1 MGHRA, CDR2 YSYEKL. The CDR3 is CASSQDRTSGYEQYF. CDR3 DNA: TGCGCCAGCAGCCAAGATCGGACTAGCGGCTACGAGCAGTACTTC.

The chain carries TRBV2 and TRBJ1-4, with 10 bases fitting TRBD1. V was pared by 4 bases and J by 8 bases, with 4 bases of the junction left unmatched. Germline CDR1 is SNHLY and CDR2 is FYNNEI. This CDR3 has 14 amino acids. The CDR3 here is CASSGDRGNEKLFF. The DNA of the CDR3 is TGTGCCAGCAGTGGGGACAGGGGAAACGAAAAACTGTTTTTT.

The chain uses TRBV9 and TRBJ2-2; D call uncertain. CDR1 and CDR2 (germline): SGDLS, YYNGEE. Trimming shortened V by 0 bases and J by 7 bases, and 7 bases separated the two germline ends. This CDR3 is 13 amino acids long. In DNA form, the CDR3 reads TGTGCCAGCAGCGTAGCTTATGGCGGGGAGCTGTTTTTT. The encoded protein is CASSVAYGGELFF.

In DNA, the CDR3 is TGCAGCGTTATGGGGGAGCGGGGGAGTACAGATACGCAGTATTTT. The encoded protein is CSVMGERGSTDTQYF. V and J are TRBV29-1 and TRBJ2-3; 8 bases are shared with TRBD2. Germline V gene data show CDR1 as SQVTM and CDR2 as ANQGSEA. V was clipped by 5 bases and J by 3 bases; unmatched bases: 10. This CDR3 spans 15 amino acids.

This clone was recorded a few times. Other DNA sequences in this sample translate to the same CDR3. The genes are TRBV18 and TRBJ1-1; unclear D gene. V lost 6 bases and J 0 bases, leaving 8 bases between the germline ends. Germline assignment: CDR1 KGHSH and CDR2 LQKENI. CDR3 length: 13 residues. This CDR3 reads CASSLTVNTEAFF. The CDR3 DNA is TGTGCCAGCTCGTTGACGGTGAACACTGAAGCTTTCTTT. Combining the CDR3 with reference TRBV18 and TRBJ1-1 gives the whole variable domain NAGVMQNPRHLVRRRGQEARLRCSPMKGHSHVYWYRQLPEEGLKFMVYLQKENIIDESGMPKERFSAEFPKEGPSILRIQQVVRGDSAAYFCASSLTVNTEAFFGQGTRLTVV.

The chain couples TRBV7-3 to TRBJ1-2; 12 bases are shared with TRBD1. Per the germline V gene, CDR1 is SGHTA and CDR2 is FQGTGA. The J segment lost 2 bases and the V segment lost 5 bases, leaving 3 bases of the junction unmatched. The CDR3 extends over 15 amino acids. The CDR3 coding sequence is TGTGCCAGCAGCCCCGGGACAGGGGGCAACTATGGCTACACCTTC. This gives the protein CASSPGTGGNYGYTF.

The chain links TRBV5-1 to TRBJ1-2; 9 positions agree with TRBD1. The germline V gene encodes CDR1 SGHRS and CDR2 YFSETQ. The CDR3 sequence is 13 residues long. V lost 3 bases and J lost 8; bases outside the gene matches: 5. In DNA form, the CDR3 reads TGCGCCAGCAGCTCGGGACAGGGCCGGGGCTACACCTTC. Encoded protein: CASSSGQGRGYTF.

The sample holds a few counts of this clone. The chain recombines TRBV5-6 with TRBJ1-1, with TRBD1 identical over 7 bases. The germline CDR1 and CDR2 sequences are SGHDT and YYEEEE. CDR3 length: 16 residues. Losses at the gene ends were 7 bases for V and 1 base for J; bases not matched to a gene: 13. This CDR3 reads CASVRGRGRRNTEAFF. Here the CDR3 DNA reads TGTGCCAGCGTCAGGGGGAGGGGGCGCAGGAACACTGAAGCTTTCTTT.

The chain is built from TRBV7-8 and TRBJ2-2, with 11 bases lining up with TRBD2. J lost 4 bases, V lost 4 bases, and 2 bases had no gene match. The CDR3 is made up of 15 amino acids. Germline values: CDR1 SGHVS, CDR2 FQNEAQ. CDR3: CASSSSGGFTGELFF. The CDR3 nucleotides are TGTGCCAGCAGCTCTAGCGGGGGGTTCACCGGGGAGCTGTTTTTT.

This rearrangement joins TRBV2 to TRBJ2-3, with 11 bases lining up with TRBD2. CDR3 length: 15 amino acids. CDR1 is SNHLY, CDR2 FYNNEI, per germline. Trimming cost V 5 bases and J 3 bases; bases outside gene matches: 4. The CDR3 loop reads CASSLIAGGTDTQYF. As DNA, the CDR3 is TGTGCCAGCAGTCTCATAGCGGGGGGGACAGATACGCAGTATTTT. The whole variable domain, remainder taken from reference TRBV2 and TRBJ2-3, is EPEVTQTPSHQVTQMGQEVILRCVPISNHLYFYWYRQILGQKVEFLVSFYNNEISEKSEIFDDQFSVERPDGSNFTLKIRSTKLEDSAMYFCASSLIAGGTDTQYFGPGTRLTVL.

The V and J genes are TRBV7-8 and TRBJ2-1, with 8 bases matching TRBD2. Germline V gene sequence: CDR1 SGHVS, CDR2 FQNEAQ. V trimming: 2 bases; J trimming: 8 bases; junction bases outside the gene matches: 11. CDR3 length equals 16 residues. The CDR3 nucleotides read TGTGCCAGCAGCTTAAAAACGGGGGGGCTTAGGGATGAGCAGTTCTTC. The encoded protein is CASSLKTGGLRDEQFF. Using reference TRBV7-8 and TRBJ2-1 for the parts outside the CDR3, the full variable domain is GAGVSQSPRYKVAKRGQDVALRCDPISGHVSLFWYQQALGQGPEFLTYFQNEAQLDKSGLPSDRFFAERPEGSVSTLKIQRTQQEDSAVYLCASSLKTGGLRDEQFFGPGTRLTVL.

The V gene is TRBV16, the J gene TRBJ1-1, with a possible D match to TRBD1 (5 bases). Trimming took off 2 bases at V and 10 bases at J, with 20 bases between the two ends. The CDR3 covers 15 residues. Germline assignment: CDR1 KGHSY and CDR2 FQNENV. This chain's CDR3 is CASSQTRDRPAGAFF. CDR3 nucleotides: TGTGCCAGCAGCCAAACCCGGGACCGCCCGGCAGGAGCTTTCTTT.

The V gene is TRBV5-1, the J gene TRBJ1-1, with 7 bases that match TRBD1. Germline V gene lookup returns CDR1 SGHRS and CDR2 YFSETQ. V was clipped by 4 bases and J by 1 base; unmatched bases: 7. The CDR3 has 15 amino acids. The CDR3 sequence: CASSRTRQGNTEAFF. CDR3 DNA sequence: TGCGCCAGCAGCCGAACCCGACAGGGGAACACTGAAGCTTTCTTT.

V and J are TRBV6-5 and TRBJ2-1, with TRBD2 as a possible D gene (7 bases). The CDR3 runs 13 residues. Deletions cut 3 bases from V and 9 bases from J, with 12 bases between. CDR1 and CDR2 (germline): MNHEY, SVGAGI. Written as DNA, the CDR3 is TGTGCCAGCAGTTATATGAGGGGGGGTGAGCAGTTCTTC. This encodes CASSYMRGGEQFF.